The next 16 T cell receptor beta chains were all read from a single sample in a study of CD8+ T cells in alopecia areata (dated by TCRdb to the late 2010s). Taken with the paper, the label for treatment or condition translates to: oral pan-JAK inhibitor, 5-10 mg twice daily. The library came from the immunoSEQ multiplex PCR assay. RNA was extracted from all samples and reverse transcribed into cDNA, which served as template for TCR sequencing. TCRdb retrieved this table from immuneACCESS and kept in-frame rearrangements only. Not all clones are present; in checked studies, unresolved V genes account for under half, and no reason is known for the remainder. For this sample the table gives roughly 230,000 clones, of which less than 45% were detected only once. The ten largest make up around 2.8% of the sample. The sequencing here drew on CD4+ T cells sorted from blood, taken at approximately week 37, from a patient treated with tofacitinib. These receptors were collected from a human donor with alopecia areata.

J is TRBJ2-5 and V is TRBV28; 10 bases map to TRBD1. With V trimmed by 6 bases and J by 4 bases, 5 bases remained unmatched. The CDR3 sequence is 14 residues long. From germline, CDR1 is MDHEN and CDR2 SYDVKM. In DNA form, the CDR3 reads TGTGCCAGCAGACATGACAGGGGGCGAGAGACCCAGTACTTC. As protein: CASRHDRGRETQYF.

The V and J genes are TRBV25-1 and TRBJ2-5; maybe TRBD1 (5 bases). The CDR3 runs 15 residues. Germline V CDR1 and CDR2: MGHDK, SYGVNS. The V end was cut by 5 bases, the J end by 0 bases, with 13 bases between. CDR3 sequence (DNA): TGTGCCAGCAGTAAGGACACAAAATACCAAGAGACCCAGTACTTC. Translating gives CASSKDTKYQETQYF.

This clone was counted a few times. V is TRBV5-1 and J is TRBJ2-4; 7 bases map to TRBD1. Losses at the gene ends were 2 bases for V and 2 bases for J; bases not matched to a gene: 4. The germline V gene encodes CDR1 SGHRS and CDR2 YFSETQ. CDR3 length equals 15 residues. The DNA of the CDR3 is TGCGCCAGCAGCTTAACAGGGGCCCCCAAAAACATTCAGTACTTC. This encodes CASSLTGAPKNIQYF.

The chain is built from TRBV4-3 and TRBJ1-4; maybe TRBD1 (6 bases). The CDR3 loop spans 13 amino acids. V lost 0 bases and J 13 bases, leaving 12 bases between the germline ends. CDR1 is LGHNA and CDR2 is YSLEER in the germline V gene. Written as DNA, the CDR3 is TGCGCCAGCAGCCAAGATCTCGGGGGCGCACTGTTTTTT. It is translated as CASSQDLGGALFF.

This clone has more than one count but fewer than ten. The CDR3: CASSLGSRGTDNQPQHF. The CDR3 nucleotides read TGCGCCAGCAGCTTGGGATCCAGGGGGACAGATAATCAGCCCCAGCATTTT. The chain is built from TRBV5-1 and TRBJ1-5; 7 bases line up with TRBD1. CDR1 is SGHRS and CDR2 is YFSETQ in the germline V gene. V was pared by 0 bases and J by 4 bases, with 10 bases of the junction left unmatched. There are 17 residues in the CDR3.

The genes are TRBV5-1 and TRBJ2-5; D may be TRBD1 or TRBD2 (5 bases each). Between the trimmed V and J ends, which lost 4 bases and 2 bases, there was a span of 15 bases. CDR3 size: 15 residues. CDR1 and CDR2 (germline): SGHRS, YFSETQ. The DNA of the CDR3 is TGCGCCAGCAGCCTCTCCGGGACCCCACAAGAGACCCAGTACTTC. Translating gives CASSLSGTPQETQYF.

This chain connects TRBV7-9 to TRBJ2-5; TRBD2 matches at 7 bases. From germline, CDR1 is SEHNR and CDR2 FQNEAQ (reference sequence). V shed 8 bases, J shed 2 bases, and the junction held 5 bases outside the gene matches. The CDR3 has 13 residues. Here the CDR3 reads CASVPGGQETQYF. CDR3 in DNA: TGTGCCAGCGTCCCCGGGGGGCAAGAGACCCAGTACTTC. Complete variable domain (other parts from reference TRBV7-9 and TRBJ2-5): DTGVSQNPRHKITKRGQNVTFRCDPISEHNRLYWYRQTLGQGPEFLTYFQNEAQLEKSRLLSDRFSAERPKGSFSTLEIQRTEQGDSAMYLCASVPGGQETQYFGPGTRLLVL.

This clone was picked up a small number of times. The DNA for the CDR3 is TGTGCCAGCGGGAGCACAGATACGCAGTATTTT. Translation: CASGSTDTQYF. V usage is TRBV19 and J usage is TRBJ2-3; no firm D call. CDR1 LNHDA and CDR2 SQIVND come from the germline V gene (reference sequence). CDR3 size: 11 residues. Trimming pared 9 bases from V and 0 bases from J, leaving 4 bases between.

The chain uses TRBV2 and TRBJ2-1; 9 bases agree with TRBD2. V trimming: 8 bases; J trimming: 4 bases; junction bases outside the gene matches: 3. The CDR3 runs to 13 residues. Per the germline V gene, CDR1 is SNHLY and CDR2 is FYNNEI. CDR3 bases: TGTGCCAGCTATAGCGGGAGTTACAATGAGCAGTTCTTC. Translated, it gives CASYSGSYNEQFF.

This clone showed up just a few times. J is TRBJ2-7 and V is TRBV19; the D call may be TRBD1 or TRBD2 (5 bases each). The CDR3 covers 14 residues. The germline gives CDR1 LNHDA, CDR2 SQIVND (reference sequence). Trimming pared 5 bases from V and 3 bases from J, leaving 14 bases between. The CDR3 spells CASSFGTSNYEQYF. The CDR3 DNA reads TGTGCCAGTAGTTTCGGGACCTCGAACTACGAGCAGTACTTC.

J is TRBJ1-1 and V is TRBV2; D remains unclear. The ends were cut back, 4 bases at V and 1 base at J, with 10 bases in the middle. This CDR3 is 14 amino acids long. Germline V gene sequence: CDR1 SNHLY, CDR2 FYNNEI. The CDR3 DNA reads TGTGCCAGCAGTGTAATGCAGACGAACACTGAAGCTTTCTTT. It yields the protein CASSVMQTNTEAFF.

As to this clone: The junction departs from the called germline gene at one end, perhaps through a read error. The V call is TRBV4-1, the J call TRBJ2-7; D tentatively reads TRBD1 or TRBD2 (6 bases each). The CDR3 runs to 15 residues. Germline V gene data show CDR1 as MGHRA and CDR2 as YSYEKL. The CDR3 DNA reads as TGTGCCAGCAGCCAAGGGGGGCGGACTAATTACGAGCAGTACTTC. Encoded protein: CASSQGGRTNYEQYF.

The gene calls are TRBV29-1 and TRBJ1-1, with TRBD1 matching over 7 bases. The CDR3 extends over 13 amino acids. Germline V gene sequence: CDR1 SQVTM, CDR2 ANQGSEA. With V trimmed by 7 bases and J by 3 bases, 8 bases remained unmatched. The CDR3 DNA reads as TGCAGCGCCGAGGGAGACAGGGACACTGAAGCTTTCTTT. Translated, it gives CSAEGDRDTEAFF.

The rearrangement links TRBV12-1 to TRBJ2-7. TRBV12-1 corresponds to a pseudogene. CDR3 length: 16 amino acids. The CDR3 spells CASSFPQEFWPYEQYF. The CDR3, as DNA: TGTGCCAGCAGCTTTCCCCAAGAGTTTTGGCCCTACGAGCAGTACTTC.

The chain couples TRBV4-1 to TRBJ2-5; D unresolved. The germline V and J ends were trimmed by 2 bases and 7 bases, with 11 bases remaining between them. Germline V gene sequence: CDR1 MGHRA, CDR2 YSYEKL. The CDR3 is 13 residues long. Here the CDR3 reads CASSQQTGWTQYF. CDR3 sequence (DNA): TGCGCCAGCAGCCAACAGACCGGATGGACCCAGTACTTC.

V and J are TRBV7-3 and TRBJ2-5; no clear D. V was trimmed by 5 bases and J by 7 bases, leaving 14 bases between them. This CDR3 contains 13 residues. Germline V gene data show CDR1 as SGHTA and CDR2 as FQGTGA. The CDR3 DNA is TGTGCCAGCAGCCCGGCCCCCGCGAGGACCCAGTACTTC. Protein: CASSPAPARTQYF.